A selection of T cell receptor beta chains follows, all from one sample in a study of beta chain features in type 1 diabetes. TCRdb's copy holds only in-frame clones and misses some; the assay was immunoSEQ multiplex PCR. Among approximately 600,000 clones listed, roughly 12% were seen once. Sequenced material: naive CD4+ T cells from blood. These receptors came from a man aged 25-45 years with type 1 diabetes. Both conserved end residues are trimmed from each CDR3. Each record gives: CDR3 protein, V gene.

CDR3: ASSIAGTGSYEQY
V: TRBV18

CDR3: ASSGGREPQH
V: TRBV28

CDR3: AWSDTQGSEKLF
V: TRBV30

CDR3: ASSVAGQSYNEQF
V: TRBV9

CDR3: ASSFYTSYEQY
V: TRBV7-9

CDR3: SVSLGTGVYGYT
V: TRBV29-1

CDR3: ASSPFLRGNHEQF
V: TRBV7-7

CDR3: ASEQGPYNSPLH
V: TRBV25-1

CDR3: ASRPLTNTEAF
V: TRBV27

CDR3: ASSWGTGTNEKLF
V: TRBV5-4

CDR3: SVEDRASEQF
V: TRBV29-1

CDR3: ASSVTDSPFTDTQY
V: TRBV9

CDR3: ASSLASGGETQY
V: TRBV5-1

CDR3: ASSIGQPANEQF
V: TRBV5-1

CDR3: ASSFSIGTSTDTQY
V: TRBV4-3

CDR3: SVAHQGWFDTEAF
V: TRBV29-1

CDR3: ASSLVGTEFDSYEQY
V: TRBV5-6

CDR3: ASSLAGSSYGYT
V: TRBV28

CDR3: SGQRGRGEKLF
V: TRBV29-1

CDR3: SVPLGGGTDTQY
V: TRBV29-1

CDR3: ASSPIAGGNEQF
V: TRBV28

CDR3: ASSSKGRDNSPLH
V: TRBV28

CDR3: ASSFFSGANVLT
V: TRBV28

CDR3: ASSRTSGAHTDTQY
V: TRBV7-2

CDR3: ASSFPDTGELF
V: TRBV5-4

CDR3: AWTITSGNTIY
V: TRBV30

CDR3: SGMGQGGGTEAF
V: TRBV29-1

CDR3: ASSPGTAQPQH
V: TRBV18